These 15 T cell receptor beta chains came from one sample sequenced in a study of identical twins. TCRdb itself ran the 5' RACE reads through MiXCR, one entry per CDR3 protein. The table records approximately 300,000 distinct CDR3 sequences, around 9.7% of them present only once. These data were likewise used in another study, on yellow fever vaccine responses in identical twins.

Sequences were obtained from CD8+ T cells sorted from blood. The receptors derive from a woman between 18 and 30 years old in good health.

The V and J genes are TRBV7-2 and TRBJ2-7; 10 nucleotides align to TRBD1. The V gene's germline CDR1 is SGHTA and CDR2 FQGNSA. The junction had 7 bases not matched to a gene; V was cut back by 5 bases and J by 6 bases. This CDR3 comprises 14 residues. The CDR3 DNA follows: TGTGCCAGCAGCATACGACAGGGGGCCAGCGAGCAGTACTTC. Amino acids: CASSIRQGASEQYF.

This clonotype was seen a handful of times. The V gene is TRBV9, the J gene TRBJ2-5; 8 nucleotides agree with TRBD2. This CDR3 is 18 amino acids long. CDR1 is SGDLS and CDR2 is YYNGEE in the germline V gene. V dropped 0 bases and J dropped 5; count of bases not matched to a gene: 15. This CDR3 is CASSVEASGPPLGETQYF. For the CDR3, the DNA is TGTGCCAGCAGCGTAGAGGCTAGCGGGCCTCCCCTGGGGGAGACCCAGTACTTC.

This clonotype was found a few times. This rearrangement joins TRBV6-2 or TRBV6-3 to TRBJ1-3; D gene unclear. CDR1 is MNHEY, CDR2 SVGEGT, per germline. Trimming took off 5 bases at V and 0 bases at J, with 14 bases between the two ends. The CDR3 totals 16 residues. The CDR3 DNA sequence: TGTGCCAGCAGTGACCCGACTGACTACTCTGGAAACACCATATATTTT. This codes for CASSDPTDYSGNTIYF.

As to this clonotype: A much larger clone lies one base from this, so it may be a read error. In DNA, the CDR3 is TGTGCTAGTGGTTTATTTTTGGATGGGCAGTTCTTC. This translates into CASGLFLDGQFF. This rearrangement joins TRBV12-5 to TRBJ2-1, with D unclear. The germline gives CDR1 LGHNT, CDR2 FRNRAP. V was pared by 3 bases and J by 12 bases, with 12 bases between. The CDR3 loop spans 12 amino acids.

This clonotype was seen many times. The CDR3 coding sequence is TGCGCCAGCAGCCAAGGCTTTGGGCACTTAAATGAAAAACTGTTTTTT. This gives the protein CASSQGFGHLNEKLFF. This chain connects TRBV4-3 to TRBJ1-4; D gene uncertain. Germline V gives CDR1 LGHNA, CDR2 YSLEER. The CDR3 covers 16 residues. V lost 1 base to trimming and J lost 5 bases, with 14 bases between them.

The chain links TRBV11-1 to TRBJ2-2, with D possibly matching TRBD2 (7 bases). The CDR3 runs to 13 residues. Trimming took off 11 bases at V and 2 bases at J, with 12 bases between the two ends. Germline CDR1 reads SGHAT; CDR2 reads FQDESV (reference sequence). The CDR3 nucleotides read TGTGCCTGTACGGGGGGCAACACCGGGGAGCTGTTTTTT. This translates into CACTGGNTGELFF. The full variable domain, completed using reference TRBV11-1 and TRBJ2-2, is EAEVAQSPRYKITEKSQAVAFWCDPISGHATLYWYRQILGQGPELLVQFQDESVVDDSQLPKDRFSAERLKGVDSTLKIQPAELGDSAMYLCACTGGNTGELFFGEGSRLTVL.

J is TRBJ2-5 and V is TRBV10-3, with D possibly matching TRBD1 (6 bases). Germline assignment: CDR1 ENHRY and CDR2 SYGVKD. CDR3 length: 13 amino acids. V shed 11 bases and J shed 3 bases, with 16 bases lying between them. Here the CDR3 reads CAARRGEKETQYF. The DNA of the CDR3 is TGTGCCGCTCGCAGGGGTGAGAAAGAGACCCAGTACTTC.

The J gene is TRBJ1-4, the V gene TRBV4-3, with D hard to call. Per germline, CDR1 LGHNA and CDR2 YSLEER. Trimming pared 1 base from V and 5 bases from J, leaving 20 bases between. CDR3 size: 18 residues. CDR3 loop: CASSQGLAFSMRNEKLFF. The CDR3 DNA reads TGCGCCAGCAGCCAAGGCCTCGCGTTCTCTATGAGAAATGAAAAACTGTTTTTT.

This rearrangement joins TRBV4-1 to TRBJ1-5; D is unresolved. Germline CDR1 and CDR2: MGHRA and YSYEKL. Trimming took 7 bases from V and 0 from J, leaving 13 bases between them. This CDR3 region has 15 residues. The CDR3 coding sequence is TGCGCCAGCACCGAGGGTGGTTATAGCAATCAGCCCCAGCATTTT. Encoded protein: CASTEGGYSNQPQHF.

The rearrangement joins TRBV25-1 to TRBJ2-1; TRBD2 aligns across 7 bases. CDR3 length: 20 amino acids. Germline values: CDR1 MGHDK, CDR2 SYGVNS. V was pared by 0 bases and J by 0 bases, with 14 bases of the junction left unmatched. CDR3 in DNA: TGTGCCAGCAGTGAATACCGCCTAGCGGAAACCTTTGGCTCCTACAATGAGCAGTTCTTC. Residues: CASSEYRLAETFGSYNEQFF. Looking up the rest from reference TRBV25-1 and TRBJ2-1 gives the full variable domain: EADIYQTPRYLVIGTGKKITLECSQTMGHDKMYWYQQDPGMELHLIHYSYGVNSTEKGDLSSESTVSRIRTEHFPLTLESARPSHTSQYLCASSEYRLAETFGSYNEQFFGPGTRLTVL.

This clonotype was counted ten times or more. V and J are TRBV7-8 and TRBJ2-3, with D tentatively TRBD2 (7 bases). Per germline, CDR1 SGHVS and CDR2 FQNEAQ. Trimming cost V 3 bases and J 5 bases, with 27 bases left between them. This CDR3 has 19 amino acids. Here the CDR3 DNA reads TGTGCCAGCAGCTTTGTTAGGGGGGGCTTCGTGGACACACAAGATACGCAGTATTTT. As protein: CASSFVRGGFVDTQDTQYF.

Many counts were recorded for this clonotype. The chain links TRBV7-9 to TRBJ2-7; either TRBD1 or TRBD2 may supply D (5 bases each). The V gene's germline CDR1 is SEHNR and CDR2 FQNEAQ (reference sequence). The CDR3 loop spans 14 amino acids. V was cut by 5 bases and J by 3 bases, with 14 bases left in between. CDR3 sequence (DNA): TGTGCCAGCAGCCTTACCGGGACGAGCTACGAGCAGTACTTC. Its protein is CASSLTGTSYEQYF.

V is TRBV11-2 and J is TRBJ2-1; D unclear. The CDR3 is 14 amino acids. Trimming pared 1 base from V and 8 bases from J, leaving 12 bases between. Germline V gives CDR1 SGHAT, CDR2 FQNNGV. CDR3 sequence (DNA): TGTGCCAGCAGCTTAGTTCCGAAAATCCATGAGCAGTTCTTC. Residues: CASSLVPKIHEQFF.

J is TRBJ2-5 and V is TRBV11-2; D is possibly TRBD1 (6 bases). Germline CDR1 reads SGHAT; CDR2 reads FQNNGV. V was clipped by 2 bases and J by 4 bases, with 14 bases between them. This CDR3 has 15 amino acids. As DNA, the CDR3 is TGTGCCAGCAGCTTATGGGCAGGGGTGGGAGAGACCCAGTACTTC. This translates into CASSLWAGVGETQYF.

The chain employs TRBV27 and TRBJ2-1; D remains ambiguous. Germline CDR1 MNHEY, CDR2 SMNVEV (reference sequence). This CDR3 has 14 amino acids. V was shortened by 2 bases and J by 2 bases, with 7 bases between the two germline ends. The CDR3 DNA follows: TGTGCCAGCAGTTTAAAGTCGGCCTACAATGAGCAGTTCTTC. Protein sequence: CASSLKSAYNEQFF.